This T cell receptor (beta chain) was found in a study of blood T cell repertoires in COVID-19. Study details: Sample material is recorded as cDNA or gDNA derived from T cells, B-cell-depleted T cells, or PBMCs.

Original methodology: Amplification of reference gene primers provided the estimated nucleated cell counts. Assay: immunoSEQ multiplex PCR; the TCRdb copy retains only in-frame clones and omits some. The D gene and trimming were derived from the DNA, and the V and J assignments and clone size from that table. The sample shows 140,000 or so clones, approximately 85% of them seen only once. This CDR3 is 11 amino acids long. Germline V gives CDR1 SEHNR, CDR2 FQNEAQ (reference sequence). Trimming stripped 5 bases from V and 5 bases from J, with 3 bases between. The V and J genes are TRBV7-9 and TRBJ2-2; D ambiguous. Sequencing was carried out using peripheral blood. The receptor's source is a man between 45 and 60 years old with acute or convalescent COVID-19. CDR3 DNA: TGTGCCAGCAGCCTAACCGGGGAGCTGTTTTTT. This translates into CASSLTGELFF.